This T cell receptor (beta chain) derives from a study of PD-1 blockade in mismatch repair-deficient tumors. Study-wide points: After pembrolizumab, tumor-resident clones rose rapidly, then generally contracted before radiologic responses.

The TCR-sequenced patients were a few responders to pembrolizumab. Libraries were prepared by immunoSEQ multiplex PCR; TCRdb keeps only in-frame clonotypes and omits some of them. The table includes 50,000 or so clones, roughly 80% detected once. This CDR3 has 11 residues. The germline V gene encodes CDR1 MNHEY and CDR2 SMNVEV (reference sequence). Trimming shortened V by 6 bases and J by 1 base, and 4 bases separated the two germline ends. This clone was picked up a small number of times. Its antigen is unknown. The material was peripheral blood, obtained approximately 18 weeks after starting pembrolizumab. The sequence came from an adult with mismatch repair-deficient cancer. This chain links TRBV27 with TRBJ2-7; D is uncertain. The CDR3 reads CASSTSYEQYF. The CDR3 DNA follows: TGTGCCAGCAGCACATCCTACGAGCAGTACTTC.